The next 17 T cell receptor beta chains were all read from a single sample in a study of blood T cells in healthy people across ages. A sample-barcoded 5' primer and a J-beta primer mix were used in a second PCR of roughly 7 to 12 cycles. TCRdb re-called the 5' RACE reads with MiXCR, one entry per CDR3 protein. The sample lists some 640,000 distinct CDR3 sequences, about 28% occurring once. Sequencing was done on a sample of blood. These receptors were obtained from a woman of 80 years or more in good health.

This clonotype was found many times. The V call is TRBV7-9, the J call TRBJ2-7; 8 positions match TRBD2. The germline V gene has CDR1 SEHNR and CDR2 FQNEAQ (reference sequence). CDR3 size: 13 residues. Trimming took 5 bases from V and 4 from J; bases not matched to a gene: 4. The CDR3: CASSGSGDYEQYF. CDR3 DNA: TGTGCCAGCAGCGGTAGCGGGGATTACGAGCAGTACTTC.

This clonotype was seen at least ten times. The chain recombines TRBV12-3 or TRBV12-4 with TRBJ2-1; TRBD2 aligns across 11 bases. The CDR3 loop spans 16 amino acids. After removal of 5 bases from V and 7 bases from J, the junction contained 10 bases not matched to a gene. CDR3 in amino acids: CASSRYSGGGGNEQFF. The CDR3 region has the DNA TGTGCCAGCAGTCGATATAGCGGGGGGGGAGGGAATGAGCAGTTCTTC.

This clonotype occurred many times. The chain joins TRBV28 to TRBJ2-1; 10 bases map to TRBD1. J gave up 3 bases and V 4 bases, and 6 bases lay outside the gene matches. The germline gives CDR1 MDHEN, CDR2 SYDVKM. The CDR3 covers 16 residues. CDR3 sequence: CASSSAGQGGYNEQFF. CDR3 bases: TGTGCCAGCAGTTCCGCTGGACAGGGGGGCTACAATGAGCAGTTCTTC.

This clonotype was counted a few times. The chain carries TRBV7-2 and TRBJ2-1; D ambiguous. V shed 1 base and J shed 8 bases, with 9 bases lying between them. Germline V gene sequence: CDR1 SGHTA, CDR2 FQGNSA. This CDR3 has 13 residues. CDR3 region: CASSLDVIDEQFF. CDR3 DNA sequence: TGTGCCAGCAGCTTAGACGTGATCGATGAGCAGTTCTTC.

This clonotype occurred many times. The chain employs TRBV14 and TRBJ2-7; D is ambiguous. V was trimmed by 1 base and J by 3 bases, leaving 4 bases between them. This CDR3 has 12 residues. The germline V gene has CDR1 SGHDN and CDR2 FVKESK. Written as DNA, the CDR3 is TGTGCCAGCAGCCAAGCCCACTACGAGCAGTACTTC. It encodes CASSQAHYEQYF.

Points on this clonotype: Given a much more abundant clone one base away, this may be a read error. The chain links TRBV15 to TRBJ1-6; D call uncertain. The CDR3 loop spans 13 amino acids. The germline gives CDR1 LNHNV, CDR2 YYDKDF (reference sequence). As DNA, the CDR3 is TGTGCCACCAGCAGAGATTCATTTTCACTCCTCCACTTT. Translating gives CATSRDSFSLLHF.

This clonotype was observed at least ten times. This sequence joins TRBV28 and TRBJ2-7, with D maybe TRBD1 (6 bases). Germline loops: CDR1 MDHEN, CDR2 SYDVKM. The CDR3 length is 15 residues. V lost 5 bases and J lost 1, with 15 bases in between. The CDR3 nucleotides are TGTGCCAGCAGTCCAACAGGGTCCAAATCCTACGAGCAGTACTTC. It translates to CASSPTGSKSYEQYF.

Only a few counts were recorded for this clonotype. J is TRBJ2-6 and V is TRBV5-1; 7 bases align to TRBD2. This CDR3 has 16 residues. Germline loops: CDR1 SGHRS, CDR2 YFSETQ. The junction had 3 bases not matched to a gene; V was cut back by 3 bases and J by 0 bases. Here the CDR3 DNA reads TGCGCCAGCAGCTGGCGGGGGACCTCTGGGGCCAACGTCCTGACTTTC. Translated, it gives CASSWRGTSGANVLTF.

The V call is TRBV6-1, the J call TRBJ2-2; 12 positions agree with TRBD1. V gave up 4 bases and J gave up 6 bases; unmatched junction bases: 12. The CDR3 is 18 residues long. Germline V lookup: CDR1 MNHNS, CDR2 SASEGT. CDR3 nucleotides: TGTGCCAGCAGTGGATCCGGGACAGGGGGCGGAGTAGCCGGGGAGCTGTTTTTT. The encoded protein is CASSGSGTGGGVAGELFF.

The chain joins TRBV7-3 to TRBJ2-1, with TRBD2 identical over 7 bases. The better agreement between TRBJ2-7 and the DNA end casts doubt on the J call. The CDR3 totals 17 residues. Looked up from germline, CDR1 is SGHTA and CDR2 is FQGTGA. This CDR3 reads CASSLTASGSSYNEQYF. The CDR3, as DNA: TGTGCCAGCAGCTTAACGGCTAGCGGCAGCTCCTACAATGAGCAGTACTTC.

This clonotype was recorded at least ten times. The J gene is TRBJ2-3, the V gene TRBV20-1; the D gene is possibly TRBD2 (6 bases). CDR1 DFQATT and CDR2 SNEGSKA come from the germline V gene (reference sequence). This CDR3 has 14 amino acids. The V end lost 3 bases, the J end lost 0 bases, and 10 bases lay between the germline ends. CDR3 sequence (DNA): TGCAGTGCTAGGTTAGCGGCTAGCACAGATACGCAGTATTTT. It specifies CSARLAASTDTQYF.

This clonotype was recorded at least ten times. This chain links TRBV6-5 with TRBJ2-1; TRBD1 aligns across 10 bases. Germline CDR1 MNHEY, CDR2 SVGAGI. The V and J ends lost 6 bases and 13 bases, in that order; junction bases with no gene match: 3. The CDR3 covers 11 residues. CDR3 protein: CASRRQGAQFF. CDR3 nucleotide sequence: TGTGCCAGCAGACGACAGGGGGCTCAGTTCTTC.

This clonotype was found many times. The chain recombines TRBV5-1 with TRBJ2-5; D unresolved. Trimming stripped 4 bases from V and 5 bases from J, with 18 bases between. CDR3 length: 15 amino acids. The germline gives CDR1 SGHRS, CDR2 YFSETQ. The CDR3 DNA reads TGCGCCAGCAGCCCGACGCCCCTGAGAGGCGAGACCCAGTACTTC. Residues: CASSPTPLRGETQYF.

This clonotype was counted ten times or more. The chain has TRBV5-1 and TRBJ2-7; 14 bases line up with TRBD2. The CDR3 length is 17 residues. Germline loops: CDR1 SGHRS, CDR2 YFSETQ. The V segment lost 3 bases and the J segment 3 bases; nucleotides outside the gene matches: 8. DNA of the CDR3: TGCGCCAGCAGCTCGGGACTAGCGGGGGCGGCAGGCTACGAGCAGTACTTC. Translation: CASSSGLAGAAGYEQYF.

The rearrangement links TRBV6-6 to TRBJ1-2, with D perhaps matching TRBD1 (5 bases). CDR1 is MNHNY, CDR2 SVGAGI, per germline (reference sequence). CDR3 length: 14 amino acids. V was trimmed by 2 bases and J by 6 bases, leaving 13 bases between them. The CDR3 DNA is TGTGCCAGCAGTTACGAGGGGCGGGGGAATGGCTACACCTTC. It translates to CASSYEGRGNGYTF.

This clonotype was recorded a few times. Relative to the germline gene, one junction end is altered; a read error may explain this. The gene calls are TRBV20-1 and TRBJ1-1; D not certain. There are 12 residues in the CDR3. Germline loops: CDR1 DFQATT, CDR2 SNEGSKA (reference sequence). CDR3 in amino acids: CSAKAPNTEVFF. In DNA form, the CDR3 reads TGCAGTGCTAAAGCACCGAACACTGAAGTTTTCTTT.

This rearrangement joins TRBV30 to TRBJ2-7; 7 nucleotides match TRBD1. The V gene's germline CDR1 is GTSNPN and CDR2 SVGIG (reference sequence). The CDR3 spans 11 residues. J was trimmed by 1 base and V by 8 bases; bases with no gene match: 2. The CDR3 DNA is TGTGCCCACAGGGGTTCCTACGAGCAGTACTTC. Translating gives CAHRGSYEQYF.